Detailed here is one T cell receptor beta chain. Under the authors' procedure: By means of reference gene primer amplification, nucleated cell counts were estimated. Repertoires were generated with immunoSEQ multiplex PCR, while TCRdb's copy carries only in-frame clones and drops some. V, J and clone size were drawn from that table, and D and trimming were deduced from the DNA. Altogether about 190,000 clones are present, approximately 90% being singletons, with the ten largest covering approximately 4%. The data derive from a study of blood T cell repertoires in COVID-19. Turning to the study itself: Specimens from acute and convalescent COVID-19 originated in the United States, Italy and Spain. The cDNA or gDNA used as material had been derived from T cells, B-cell-depleted T cells, or PBMCs.

Material for sequencing was peripheral blood. The sequence was obtained from a human donor in a cohort sampled during active COVID-19.

The CDR3 DNA reads as TGTGCCAGCAGTGGGGGACAGCTCGGTACCCAGTACTTC. Amino acid sequence: CASSGGQLGTQYF. The chain has TRBV27 and TRBJ2-5; 7 positions agree with TRBD1. Unmatched junction bases numbered 8, after V lost 5 bases and J lost 8 bases. This CDR3 is 13 amino acids long. The germline gives CDR1 MNHEY, CDR2 SMNVEV (reference sequence).